The following is a T cell receptor (beta chain) sequence with its context. No antigen is known for it. Germline V gene lookup returns CDR1 SGHKS and CDR2 YYEKEE (reference sequence). The CDR3 consists of 17 residues. Trimming pared 4 bases from V and 0 bases from J, leaving 14 bases between. The data stem from a study of OX40 agonist ivuxolimab in advanced cancers. Study context: Hepatocellular carcinoma, melanoma, renal cell or head and neck cancer affected the dose-escalation patients. Whole-study findings and limits: Within 6 weeks, CD4+ and CD8+ blood T cells expanded clonally at 0.1 to 3.0 mg/kg.

Repertoires were generated with immunoSEQ multiplex PCR, while TCRdb's copy carries only in-frame clones and drops some. The data show around 60,000 clones, 88% seen once. The clonotype was recovered from an adult with an advanced solid tumor such as melanoma, head and neck, liver or kidney cancer. The V and J genes are TRBV5-5 and TRBJ2-6; D uncertain. The starting material was CD4+ or CD8+ T cells sorted from blood, obtained in a trial of the OX40 agonist ivuxolimab. The chain's CDR3 is CASSPFGRPSGANVLTF. The CDR3 DNA sequence: TGTGCCAGCAGCCCTTTCGGGCGGCCCTCTGGGGCCAACGTCCTGACTTTC.